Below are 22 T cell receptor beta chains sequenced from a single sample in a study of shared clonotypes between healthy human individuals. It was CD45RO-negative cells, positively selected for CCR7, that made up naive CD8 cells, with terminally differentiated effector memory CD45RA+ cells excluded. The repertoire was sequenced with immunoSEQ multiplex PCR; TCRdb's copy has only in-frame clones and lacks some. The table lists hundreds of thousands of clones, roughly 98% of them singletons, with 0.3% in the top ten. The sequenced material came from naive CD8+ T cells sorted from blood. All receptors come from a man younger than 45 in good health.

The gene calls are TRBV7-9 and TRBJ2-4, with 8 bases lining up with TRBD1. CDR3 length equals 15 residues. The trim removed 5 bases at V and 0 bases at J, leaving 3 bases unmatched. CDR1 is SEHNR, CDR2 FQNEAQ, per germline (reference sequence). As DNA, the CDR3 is TGTGCCAGCAGCCCAACAGGGGGAGCCAAAAACATTCAGTACTTC. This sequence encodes CASSPTGGAKNIQYF.

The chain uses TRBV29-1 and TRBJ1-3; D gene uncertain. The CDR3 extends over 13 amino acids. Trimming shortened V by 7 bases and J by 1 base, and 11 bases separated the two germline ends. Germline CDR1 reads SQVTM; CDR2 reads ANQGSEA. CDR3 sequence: CSALAPSGNTIYF. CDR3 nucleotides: TGCAGCGCCCTGGCCCCGTCTGGAAACACCATATATTTT.

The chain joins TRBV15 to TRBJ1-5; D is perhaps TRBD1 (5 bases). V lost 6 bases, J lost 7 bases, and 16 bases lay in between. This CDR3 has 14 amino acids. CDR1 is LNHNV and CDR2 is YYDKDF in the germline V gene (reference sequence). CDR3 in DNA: TGTGCCACCAGTTCAGGGATCGGAGGGCAGCCCCAGCATTTT. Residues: CATSSGIGGQPQHF. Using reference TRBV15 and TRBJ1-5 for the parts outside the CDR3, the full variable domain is DAMVIQNPRYQVTQFGKPVTLSCSQTLNHNVMYWYQQKSSQAPKLLFHYYDKDFNNEADTPDNFQSRRPNTSFCFLDIRSPGLGDTAMYLCATSSGIGGQPQHFGDGTRLSIL.

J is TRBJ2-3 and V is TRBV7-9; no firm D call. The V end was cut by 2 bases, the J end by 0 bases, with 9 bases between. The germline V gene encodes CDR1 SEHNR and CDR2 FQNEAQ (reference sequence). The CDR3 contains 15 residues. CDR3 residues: CASSLTPSSTDTQYF. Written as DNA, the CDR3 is TGTGCCAGCAGCTTAACCCCTTCTAGCACAGATACGCAGTATTTT.

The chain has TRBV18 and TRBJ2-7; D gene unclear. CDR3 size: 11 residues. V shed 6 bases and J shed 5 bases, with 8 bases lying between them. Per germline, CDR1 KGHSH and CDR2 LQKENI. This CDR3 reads CASSRGDEQYF. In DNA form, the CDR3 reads TGTGCCAGCTCTCGTGGCGACGAGCAGTACTTC.

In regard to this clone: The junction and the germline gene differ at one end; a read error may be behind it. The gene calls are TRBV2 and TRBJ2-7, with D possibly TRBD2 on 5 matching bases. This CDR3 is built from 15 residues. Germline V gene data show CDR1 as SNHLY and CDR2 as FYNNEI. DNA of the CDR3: TGTGCCAGCAGAGAAGCGGCAGGTTTCTCCTACGAGCAGTACTTC. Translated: CASREAAGFSYEQYF.

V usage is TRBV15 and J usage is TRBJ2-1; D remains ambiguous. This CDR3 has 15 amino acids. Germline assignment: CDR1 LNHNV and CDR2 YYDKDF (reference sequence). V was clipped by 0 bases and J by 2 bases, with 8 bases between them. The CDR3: CATSRDLLAYNEQFF. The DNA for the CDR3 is TGTGCCACCAGCAGAGATCTGCTAGCCTACAATGAGCAGTTCTTC. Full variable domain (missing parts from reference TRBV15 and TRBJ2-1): DAMVIQNPRYQVTQFGKPVTLSCSQTLNHNVMYWYQQKSSQAPKLLFHYYDKDFNNEADTPDNFQSRRPNTSFCFLDIRSPGLGDTAMYLCATSRDLLAYNEQFFGPGTRLTVL.

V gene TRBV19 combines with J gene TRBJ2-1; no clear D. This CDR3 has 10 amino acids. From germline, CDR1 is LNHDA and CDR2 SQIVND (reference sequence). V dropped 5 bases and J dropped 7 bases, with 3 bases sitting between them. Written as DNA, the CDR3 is TGTGCCAGTAGTGGAAATGAGCAGTTCTTC. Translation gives CASSGNEQFF.

CDR3 region: CASSFKDRDFTHSYEQYF. CDR3 DNA: TGTGCCAGCAGCTTTAAGGACAGGGACTTTACCCACTCCTACGAGCAGTACTTC. The chain has TRBV7-6 and TRBJ2-7, with TRBD1 matching 8 bases. Germline V gives CDR1 SGHVS, CDR2 FNYEAQ. J lost 0 bases, V lost 3 bases, and 13 bases had no gene match. The CDR3 extends over 18 amino acids.

The CDR3 sequence: CASSLAPGGSADEQYF. CDR3 nucleotides: TGTGCCAGCAGCTTAGCGCCCGGCGGGAGCGCGGACGAGCAGTACTTC. This chain uses TRBV7-9 with TRBJ2-7; 7 bases are a match to TRBD2. With 0 bases clipped from V and 5 bases from J, the junction kept 10 bases outside the gene matches. The germline V gene encodes CDR1 SEHNR and CDR2 FQNEAQ (reference sequence). The CDR3 sequence is 16 residues long.

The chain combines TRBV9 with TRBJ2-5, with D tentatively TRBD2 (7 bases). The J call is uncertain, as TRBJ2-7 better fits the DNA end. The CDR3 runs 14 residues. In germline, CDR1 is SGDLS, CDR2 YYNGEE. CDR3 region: CASSVSGGATEQYF. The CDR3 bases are TGTGCCAGCAGCGTATCTGGGGGGGCGACCGAGCAGTACTTC.

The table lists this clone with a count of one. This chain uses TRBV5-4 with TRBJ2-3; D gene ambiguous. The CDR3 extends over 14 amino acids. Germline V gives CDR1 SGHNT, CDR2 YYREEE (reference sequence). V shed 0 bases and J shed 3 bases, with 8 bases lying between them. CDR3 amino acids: CASSLGSRTDTQYF. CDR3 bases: TGTGCCAGCAGCTTGGGGTCTAGGACAGATACGCAGTATTTT.

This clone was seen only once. CDR3 nucleotide sequence: TGTGCCAGCAGGCAGGGTAGCTCCTACGAGCAGTACTTC. Translated, it gives CASRQGSSYEQYF. The gene calls are TRBV7-6 and TRBJ2-7, with D perhaps matching TRBD1 (5 bases). The CDR3 loop spans 13 amino acids. In germline, CDR1 is SGHVS, CDR2 FNYEAQ. Trimming took off 6 bases at V and 0 bases at J, with 9 bases between the two ends.

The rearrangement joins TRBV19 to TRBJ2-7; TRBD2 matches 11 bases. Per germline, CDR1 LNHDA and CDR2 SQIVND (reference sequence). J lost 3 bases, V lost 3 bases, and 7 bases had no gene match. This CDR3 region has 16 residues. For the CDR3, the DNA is TGTGCCAGTAGTATCCGAATAGCGGGAGGGTTCTACGAGCAGTACTTC. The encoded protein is CASSIRIAGGFYEQYF.

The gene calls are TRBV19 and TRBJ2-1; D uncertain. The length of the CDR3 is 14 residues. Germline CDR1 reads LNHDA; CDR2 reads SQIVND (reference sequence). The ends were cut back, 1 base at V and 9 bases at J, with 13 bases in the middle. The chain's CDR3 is CASSIGPAMGEQFF. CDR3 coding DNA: TGTGCCAGTAGTATAGGTCCTGCCATGGGTGAGCAGTTCTTC.

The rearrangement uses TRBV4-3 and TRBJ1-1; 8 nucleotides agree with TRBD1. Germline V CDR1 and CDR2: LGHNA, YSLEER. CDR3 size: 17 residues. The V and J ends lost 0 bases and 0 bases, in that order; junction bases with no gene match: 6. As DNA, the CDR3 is TGCGCCAGCAGCCAAGAGGACAGGGACGGGGTGAACACTGAAGCTTTCTTT. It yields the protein CASSQEDRDGVNTEAFF.

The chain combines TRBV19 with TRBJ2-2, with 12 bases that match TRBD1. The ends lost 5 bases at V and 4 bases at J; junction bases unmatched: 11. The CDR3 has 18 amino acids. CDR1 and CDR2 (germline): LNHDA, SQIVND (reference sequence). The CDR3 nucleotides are TGTGCCAGTAGTCGCGACCGGGACAGGGGGCTTGCCACCGGGGAGCTGTTTTTT. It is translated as CASSRDRDRGLATGELFF. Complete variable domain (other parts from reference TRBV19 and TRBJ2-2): DGGITQSPKYLFRKEGQNVTLSCEQNLNHDAMYWYRQDPGQGLRLIYYSQIVNDFQKGDIAEGYSVSREKKESFPLTVTSAQKNPTAFYLCASSRDRDRGLATGELFFGEGSRLTVL.

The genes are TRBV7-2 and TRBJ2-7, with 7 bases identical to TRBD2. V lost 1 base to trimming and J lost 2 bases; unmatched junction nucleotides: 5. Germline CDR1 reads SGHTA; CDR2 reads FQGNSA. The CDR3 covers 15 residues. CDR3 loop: CASSLVGGNPYEQYF. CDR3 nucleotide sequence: TGTGCCAGCAGCTTAGTCGGGGGGAACCCCTACGAGCAGTACTTC.

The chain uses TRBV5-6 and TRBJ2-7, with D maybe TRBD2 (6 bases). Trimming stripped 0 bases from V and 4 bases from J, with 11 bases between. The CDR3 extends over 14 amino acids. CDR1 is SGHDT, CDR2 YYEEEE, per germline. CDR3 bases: TGTGCCAGCAGCTTGGTGGAGGGTCTATACGAGCAGTACTTC. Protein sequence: CASSLVEGLYEQYF.

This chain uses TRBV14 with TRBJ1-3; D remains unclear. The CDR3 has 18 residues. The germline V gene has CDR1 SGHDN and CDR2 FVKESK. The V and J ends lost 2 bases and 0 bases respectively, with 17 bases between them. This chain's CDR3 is CASSQSKLGDDSGNTIYF. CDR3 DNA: TGTGCCAGCAGCCAATCAAAACTGGGTGACGACTCTGGAAACACCATATATTTT.

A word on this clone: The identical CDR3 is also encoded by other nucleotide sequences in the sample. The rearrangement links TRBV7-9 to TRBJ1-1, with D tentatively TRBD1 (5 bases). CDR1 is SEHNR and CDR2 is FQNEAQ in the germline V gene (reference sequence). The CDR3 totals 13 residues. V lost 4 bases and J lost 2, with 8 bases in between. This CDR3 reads CASSSTGNTEAFF. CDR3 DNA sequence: TGTGCCAGCAGCTCAACAGGTAACACTGAAGCTTTCTTT.

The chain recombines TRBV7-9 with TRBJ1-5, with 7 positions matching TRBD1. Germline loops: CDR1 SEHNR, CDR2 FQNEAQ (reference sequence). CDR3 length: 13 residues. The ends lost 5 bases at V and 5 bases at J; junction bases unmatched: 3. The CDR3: CASSRGTDQPQHF. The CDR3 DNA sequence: TGTGCCAGCAGCAGAGGGACAGATCAGCCCCAGCATTTT.